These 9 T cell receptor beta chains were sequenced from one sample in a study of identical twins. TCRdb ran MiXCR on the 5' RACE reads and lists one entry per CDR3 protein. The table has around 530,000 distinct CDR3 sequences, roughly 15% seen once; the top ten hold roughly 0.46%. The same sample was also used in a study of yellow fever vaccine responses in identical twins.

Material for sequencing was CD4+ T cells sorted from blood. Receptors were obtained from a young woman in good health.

CDR3 nucleotide sequence: TGTGCCATCAGTGAGTCGCAGGACACCGGGGAGCTGTTTTTT. This sequence encodes CAISESQDTGELFF. The chain combines TRBV10-3 with TRBJ2-2; D gene ambiguous. Per germline, CDR1 ENHRY and CDR2 SYGVKD. This CDR3 region has 14 residues. Deletions cut 0 bases from V and 3 bases from J, with 5 bases between.

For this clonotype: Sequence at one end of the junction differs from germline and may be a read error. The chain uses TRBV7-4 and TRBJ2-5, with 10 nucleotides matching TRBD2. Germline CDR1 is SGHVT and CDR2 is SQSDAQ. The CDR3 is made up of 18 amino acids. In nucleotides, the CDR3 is TGTGCCTGCAGCCGTCCCGGGGCGCTAGCGGGGGTAAAAGAGACCCAGTACTTC. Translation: CACSRPGALAGVKETQYF.

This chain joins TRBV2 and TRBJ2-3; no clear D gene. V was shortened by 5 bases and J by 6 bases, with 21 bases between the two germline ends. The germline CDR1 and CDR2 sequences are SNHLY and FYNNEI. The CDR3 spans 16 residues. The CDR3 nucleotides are TGTGCCAGCAGTTTGGAATTAGGTTCGTCCGGGGATACGCAGTATTTT. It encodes CASSLELGSSGDTQYF.

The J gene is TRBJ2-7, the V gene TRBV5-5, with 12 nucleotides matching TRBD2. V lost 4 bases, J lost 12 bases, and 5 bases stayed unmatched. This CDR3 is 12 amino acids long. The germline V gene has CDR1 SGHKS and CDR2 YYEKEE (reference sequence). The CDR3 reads CASSAGTSGRYF. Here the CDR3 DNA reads TGTGCCAGCAGCGCTGGGACTAGCGGGCGGTACTTC.

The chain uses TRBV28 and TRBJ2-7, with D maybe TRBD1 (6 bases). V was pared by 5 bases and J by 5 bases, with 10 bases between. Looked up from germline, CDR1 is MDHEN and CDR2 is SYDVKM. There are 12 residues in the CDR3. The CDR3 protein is CASSGDRNEQYV. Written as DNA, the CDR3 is TGTGCCAGCAGTGGCGACAGGAACGAGCAGTACGTC.

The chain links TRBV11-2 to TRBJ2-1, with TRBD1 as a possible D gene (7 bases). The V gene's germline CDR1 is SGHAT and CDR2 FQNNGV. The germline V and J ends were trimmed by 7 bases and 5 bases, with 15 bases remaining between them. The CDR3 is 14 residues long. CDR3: CASNIQGGNNEQFF. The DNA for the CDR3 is TGTGCCAGCAACATTCAGGGGGGCAACAATGAGCAGTTCTTC. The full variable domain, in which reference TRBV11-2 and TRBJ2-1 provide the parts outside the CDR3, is EAGVAQSPRYKIIEKRQSVAFWCNPISGHATLYWYQQILGQGPKLLIQFQNNGVVDDSQLPKDRFSAERLKGVDSTLKIQPAKLEDSAVYLCASNIQGGNNEQFFGPGTRLTVL.

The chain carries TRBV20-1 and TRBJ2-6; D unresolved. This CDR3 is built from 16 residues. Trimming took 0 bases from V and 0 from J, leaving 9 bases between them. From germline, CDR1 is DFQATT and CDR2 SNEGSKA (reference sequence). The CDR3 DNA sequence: TGCAGTGCTAGAGATCCGAGAGGCTCTGGGGCCAACGTCCTGACTTTC. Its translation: CSARDPRGSGANVLTF.

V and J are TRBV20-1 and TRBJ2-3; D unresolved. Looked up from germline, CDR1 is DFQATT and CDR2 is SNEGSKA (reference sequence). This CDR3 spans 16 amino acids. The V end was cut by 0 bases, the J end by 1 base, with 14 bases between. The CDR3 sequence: CSARDFRATRTDTQYF. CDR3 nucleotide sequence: TGCAGTGCTAGAGATTTTCGAGCAACGCGCACAGATACGCAGTATTTT.

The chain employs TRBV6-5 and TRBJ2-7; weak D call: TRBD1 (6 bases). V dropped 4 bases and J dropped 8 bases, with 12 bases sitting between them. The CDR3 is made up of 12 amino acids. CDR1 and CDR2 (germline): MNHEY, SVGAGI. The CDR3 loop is CASSSQGSQQYF. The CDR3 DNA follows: TGTGCCAGCAGTTCCCAGGGGTCCCAGCAGTACTTC.